The sequence of this T cell receptor (beta chain) was determined in a study of CD8 T cells in ankylosing spondylitis. The CDR3 is 16 residues long. The ends were cut back, 3 bases at V and 2 bases at J, with 15 bases in the middle. Germline values: CDR1 MNHNS, CDR2 SASEGT. TCRdb analysed the 5' RACE reads with MiXCR anew, one entry per CDR3 protein. The sample shows some 270,000 distinct CDR3 sequences, about a sixth of them seen only once. Material: blood, either unsorted or a sorted T cell fraction (not recorded which). The chain is built from TRBV6-1 and TRBJ2-3; D gene unclear. The sequence came from a male donor with ankylosing spondylitis or in good health (not recorded which). As DNA, the CDR3 is TGTGCCAGCAGTGATCTTGAAGTGTGGGCCACAGATACGCAGTATTTT. It codes for CASSDLEVWATDTQYF.